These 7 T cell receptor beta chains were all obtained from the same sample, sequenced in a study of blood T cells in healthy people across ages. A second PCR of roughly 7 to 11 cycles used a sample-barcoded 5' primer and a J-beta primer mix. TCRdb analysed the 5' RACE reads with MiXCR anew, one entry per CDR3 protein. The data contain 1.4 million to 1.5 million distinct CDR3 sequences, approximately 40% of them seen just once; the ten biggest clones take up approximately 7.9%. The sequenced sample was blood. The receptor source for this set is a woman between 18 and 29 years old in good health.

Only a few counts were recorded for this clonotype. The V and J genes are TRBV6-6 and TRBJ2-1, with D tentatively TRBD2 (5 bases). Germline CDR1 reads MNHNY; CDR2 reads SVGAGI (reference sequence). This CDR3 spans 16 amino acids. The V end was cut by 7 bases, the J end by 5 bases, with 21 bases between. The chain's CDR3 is CASKVFSGSSDNEQFF. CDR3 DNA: TGTGCCAGCAAAGTTTTTAGTGGGAGTTCGGACAATGAGCAGTTCTTC.

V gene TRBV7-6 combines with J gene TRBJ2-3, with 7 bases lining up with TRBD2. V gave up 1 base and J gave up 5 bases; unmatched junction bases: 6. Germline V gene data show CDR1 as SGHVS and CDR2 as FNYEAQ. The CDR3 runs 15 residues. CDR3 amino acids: CASSLVGLAVDTQYF. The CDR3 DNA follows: TGTGCCAGCAGCTTAGTGGGCCTAGCGGTAGATACGCAGTATTTT. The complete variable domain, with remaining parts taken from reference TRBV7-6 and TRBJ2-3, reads GAGVSQSPRYKVTKRGQDVALRCDPISGHVSLYWYRQALGQGPEFLTYFNYEAQQDKSGLPNDRFSAERPEGSISTLTIQRTEQRDSAMYRCASSLVGLAVDTQYFGPGTRLTVL.

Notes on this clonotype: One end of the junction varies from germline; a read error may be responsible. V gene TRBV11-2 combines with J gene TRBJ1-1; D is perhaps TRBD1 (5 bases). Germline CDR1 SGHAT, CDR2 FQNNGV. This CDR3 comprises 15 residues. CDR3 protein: CAGSLDPGGNTEAFF. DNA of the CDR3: TGTGCCGGCAGCTTAGATCCTGGGGGGAACACTGAAGCTTTCTTT.

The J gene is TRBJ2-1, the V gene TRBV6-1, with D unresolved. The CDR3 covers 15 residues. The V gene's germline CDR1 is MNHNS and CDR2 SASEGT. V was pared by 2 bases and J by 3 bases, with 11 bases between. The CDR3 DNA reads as TGTGCCAGCAGTGAAATCAACCAGGTCTACAATGAGCAGTTCTTC. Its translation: CASSEINQVYNEQFF.

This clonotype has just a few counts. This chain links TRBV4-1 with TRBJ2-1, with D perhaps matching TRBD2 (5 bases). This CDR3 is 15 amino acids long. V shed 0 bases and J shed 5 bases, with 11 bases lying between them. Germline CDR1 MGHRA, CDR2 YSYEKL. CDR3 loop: CASSQDGSLDNEQFF. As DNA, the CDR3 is TGCGCCAGCAGCCAAGATGGGAGCCTGGACAATGAGCAGTTCTTC.

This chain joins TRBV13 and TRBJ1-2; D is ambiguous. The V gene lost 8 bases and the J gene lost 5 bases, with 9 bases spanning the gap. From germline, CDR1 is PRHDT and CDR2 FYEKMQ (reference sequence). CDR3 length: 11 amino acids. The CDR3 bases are TGTGCCAGCGGCGTAGAATATGGCTACACCTTC. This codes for CASGVEYGYTF.

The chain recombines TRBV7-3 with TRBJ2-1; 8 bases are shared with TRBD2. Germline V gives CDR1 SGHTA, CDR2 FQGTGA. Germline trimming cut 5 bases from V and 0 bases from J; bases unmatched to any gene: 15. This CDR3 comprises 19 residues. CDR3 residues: CASSPLPSGGALSYNEQFF. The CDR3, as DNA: TGTGCCAGCAGCCCCCTCCCCAGCGGGGGTGCTCTCTCCTACAATGAGCAGTTCTTC.